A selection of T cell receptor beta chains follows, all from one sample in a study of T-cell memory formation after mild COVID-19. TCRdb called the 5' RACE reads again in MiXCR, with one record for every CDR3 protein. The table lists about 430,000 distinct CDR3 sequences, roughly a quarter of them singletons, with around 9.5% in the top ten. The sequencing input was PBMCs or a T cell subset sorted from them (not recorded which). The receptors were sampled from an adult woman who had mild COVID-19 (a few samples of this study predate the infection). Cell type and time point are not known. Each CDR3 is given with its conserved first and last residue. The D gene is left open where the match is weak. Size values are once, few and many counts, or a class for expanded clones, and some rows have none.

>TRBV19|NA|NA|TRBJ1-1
TGTGCCAGTAGTATAGGAACCGCCTTGGGAAACACTGAAGCTTTCTTT
CASSIGTALGNTEAFF
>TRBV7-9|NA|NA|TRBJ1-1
TGTGCCAGCAGCTTCAGGGAAATGAACACTGAAGCTTTCTTT
CASSFREMNTEAFF
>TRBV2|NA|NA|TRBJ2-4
TGTGCCAGCAGTGTAGGACAAGAAAACATTCAGTACTTC
CASSVGQENIQYF
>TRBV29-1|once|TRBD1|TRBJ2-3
TGCAGCGTTCAACCTATTCCGGACAGGGGCACAGATACGCAGTATTTT
CSVQPIPDRGTDTQYF
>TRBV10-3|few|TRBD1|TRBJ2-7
TGTGCCATCAAGGGGACAGGGGTCTACGAGCAGTACTTC
CAIKGTGVYEQYF
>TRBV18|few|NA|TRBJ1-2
TGTGCCAGCTCACCTGGGACGGATAACTATGGCTACACCTTC
CASSPGTDNYGYTF
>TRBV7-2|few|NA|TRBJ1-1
TGTGCCAGCAGCCCTTGGACAGAAGCTTTCTTT
CASSPWTEAFF
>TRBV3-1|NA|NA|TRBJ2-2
TGTGCCAGCAGCCAAGGAGGGTGGCGGTTTTTT
CASSQGGWRFF
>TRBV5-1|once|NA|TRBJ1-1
TGCGCCAGCAGCTTGTCCGGGACGGGGGGATCGTTGGCTTTCTTT
CASSLSGTGGSLAFF
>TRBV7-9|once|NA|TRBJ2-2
TGTGCCAGCAGCTTAGCGGATGGGGCCTACACCGGGGAGCTGTTTTTT
CASSLADGAYTGELFF
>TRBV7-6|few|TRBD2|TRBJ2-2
TGTGCCAGCACCCGGGGACCCCCAGGACTAGCGAGTAACACCGGGGAGCTGTTTTTT
CASTRGPPGLASNTGELFF
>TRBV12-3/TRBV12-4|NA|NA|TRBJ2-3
TGTGCCAGCAGTTTCGCCGGGCCAGATACGCAGTATTTT
CASSFAGPDTQYF
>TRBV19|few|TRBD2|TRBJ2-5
TGTGCCAGTAGTATACTAGCGGGATTGGAGACCCAGTACTTC
CASSILAGLETQYF
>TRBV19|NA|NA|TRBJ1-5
TGTGCCAGTAGTGACCTGACGTCTAGCAATCAGCCCCAGCATTTT
CASSDLTSSNQPQHF
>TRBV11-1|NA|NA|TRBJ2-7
TGTGCCAGCAGCCCGATTCAGGGTTCCTACGAGCAGTACTTC
CASSPIQGSYEQYF
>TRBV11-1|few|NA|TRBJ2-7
TGTGCCAGCAGCCTGGGGGTGTTCTACGAGCAGTACTTC
CASSLGVFYEQYF
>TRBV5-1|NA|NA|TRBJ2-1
TGCGCCAGCAGCTCTTCCCAGGGAGGTGAGCAGTTCTTC
CASSSSQGGEQFF
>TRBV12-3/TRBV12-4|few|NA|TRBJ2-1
TGTGCCAGCAGGGGGGACTGGTTCCATGAGCAGTTCTTC
CASRGDWFHEQFF
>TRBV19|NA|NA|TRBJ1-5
TGTGCCAGTAGTATAGGGGGCCCGGGTAGGAGCAATCAGCCCCAGCATTTT
CASSIGGPGRSNQPQHF
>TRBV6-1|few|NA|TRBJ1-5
TGTGCCAGCACTTATCAGACCGTGGGACACAATCAGCCCCAGCATTTT
CASTYQTVGHNQPQHF
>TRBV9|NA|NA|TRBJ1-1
TGTGCCAGCAGCCCGGGAGGCCGTACGACTTTCTTT
CASSPGGRTTFF
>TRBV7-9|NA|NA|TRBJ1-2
TGTGCCAGCAGCTTGTTAGGCAGTGAGGAAGGCTACACCTTC
CASSLLGSEEGYTF
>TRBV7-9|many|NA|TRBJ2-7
TGTGCCAGCAGCTTAGCGTTCAGGGGCGCCTACGAGCAGTACTTC
CASSLAFRGAYEQYF
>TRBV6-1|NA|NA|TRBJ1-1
TGTGCCAGCAGTGAAGGGGTCCCTGAAGCTTTCTTT
CASSEGVPEAFF
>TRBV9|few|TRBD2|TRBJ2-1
TGTGCCAGCAGCGTGAGTAGCGGGCCCCACAATGAGCAGTTCTTC
CASSVSSGPHNEQFF
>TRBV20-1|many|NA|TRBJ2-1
TGCAGTGCTTCCCGGGGTAGCTCCTACAATGAGCAGTTCTTC
CSASRGSSYNEQFF
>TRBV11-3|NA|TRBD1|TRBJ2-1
TGTGCCAGCGCGGACAGGGTGGGATACAATGAGCAGTTCTTC
CASADRVGYNEQFF
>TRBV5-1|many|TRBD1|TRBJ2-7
TGCGCCAGCAGCCTCGGGACAGGGCCCTACGAGCAGTACTTC
CASSLGTGPYEQYF
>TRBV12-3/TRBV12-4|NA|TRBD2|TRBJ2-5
TGTGCCAGCAGCCATCGGACTAGCGGGAGAATGGAGACCCAGTACTTC
CASSHRTSGRMETQYF
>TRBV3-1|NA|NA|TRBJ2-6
TGTGCCAGCACCAACAAAGGGAACAACGTCCTGACTTTC
CASTNKGNNVLTF
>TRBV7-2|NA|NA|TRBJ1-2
TGTGCCAGCGGGATCAGAAGCAGAGGCTATGGCTACACCTTC
CASGIRSRGYGYTF
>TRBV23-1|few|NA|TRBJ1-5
TGCGCCAGCAGTCAACCCAACCGGGACCTAAGCCCCATGGGCAATCAGCCCCAGCATTTT
CASSQPNRDLSPMGNQPQHF
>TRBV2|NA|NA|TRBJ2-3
TGTGCCAGCCTCCTAGTTTCGACAGATACGCAGTATTTT
CASLLVSTDTQYF
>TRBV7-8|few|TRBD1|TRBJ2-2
TGTGCCAGCAGCTTAAGGCCCACCCCCGGGACAGGGAGCACCGGGGAGCTGTTTTTT
CASSLRPTPGTGSTGELFF
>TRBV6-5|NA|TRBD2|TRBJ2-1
TGTGCCAGCAGTGTCGGGACTAGCACCAACAATGAGCAGTTCTTC
CASSVGTSTNNEQFF
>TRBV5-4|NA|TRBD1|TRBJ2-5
TGTGCGCTCGGATCGGCAGGGGGTCTTTTAGAGACCCAGTACTTC
CALGSAGGLLETQYF
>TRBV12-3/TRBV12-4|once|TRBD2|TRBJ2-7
TGTGCCAGCAGTTCCGGGGGAGGGGTCCACGAGCAGTACTTC
CASSSGGGVHEQYF
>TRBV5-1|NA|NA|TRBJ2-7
TGCGCCAGCAGCCCTGGGGGCGGGGACTACGAGCAGTACTTC
CASSPGGGDYEQYF
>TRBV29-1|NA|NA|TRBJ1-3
TGCAGCGTTGTCACGAGTGGAAACACCATATATTTT
CSVVTSGNTIYF
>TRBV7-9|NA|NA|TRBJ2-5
TGTGCCAGCAGGGACCTACAAGAGACCCAGTACTTC
CASRDLQETQYF
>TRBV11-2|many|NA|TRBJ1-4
TGTGCCAGCAGCTTAGGGGGCCTTGGGAGTGAAAAACTGTTTTTT
CASSLGGLGSEKLFF
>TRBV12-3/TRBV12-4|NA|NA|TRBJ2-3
TGTGCCAGCTCATCCGGGACTTCGGTCACAGATACGCAGTATTTT
CASSSGTSVTDTQYF
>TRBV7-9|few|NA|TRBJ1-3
TGTGCCAGCAGCCCCAGAGGACTTGGAAACACCATATATTTT
CASSPRGLGNTIYF
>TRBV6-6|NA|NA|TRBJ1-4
TGTGCCAGCAGTTACGATAATGAAAAACTGTTTTTT
CASSYDNEKLFF
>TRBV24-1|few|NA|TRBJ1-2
TGTGCCACCAGTGCCCCAGAAAACTATGGCTACACCTTC
CATSAPENYGYTF
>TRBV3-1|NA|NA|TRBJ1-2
TGTGCCAGCAGCCAACCTGCTACGCTCGATGGCTACACCTTC
CASSQPATLDGYTF
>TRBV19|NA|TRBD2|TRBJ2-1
TGTGCCAGTAGTCGCGCGGGACTAGTGGGCTACAATGAGCAGTTCTTC
CASSRAGLVGYNEQFF
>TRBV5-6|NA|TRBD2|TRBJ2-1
TGTGCCAGCAGCTTGAGGACTAGCGGGCTGCGGGGCAATGAGCAGTTCTTC
CASSLRTSGLRGNEQFF
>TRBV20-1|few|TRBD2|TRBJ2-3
TGCAGTGTTAAGAAACTAGCGGGAGGAGGGCCCACAGATACGCAGTATTTT
CSVKKLAGGGPTDTQYF
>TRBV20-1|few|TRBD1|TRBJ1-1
TGCAGTGCTCTTCCTTCCCCGGGACAGGGAAGGGGAACTGAAGCTTTCTTT
CSALPSPGQGRGTEAFF
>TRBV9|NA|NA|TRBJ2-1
TGTGCCAGCAGCGTAGAGGTAGGGCTGGATGAGCAGTTCTTC
CASSVEVGLDEQFF
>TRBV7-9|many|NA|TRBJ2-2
TGTGCCAGCAGCTCACAGGGTTACGGGGAGCTGTTTTTT
CASSSQGYGELFF
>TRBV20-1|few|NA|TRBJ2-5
TGCAGTGTTCTTTATTTTGAAGAGACCCAGTACTTC
CSVLYFEETQYF
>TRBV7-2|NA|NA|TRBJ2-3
TGTGCCAGCAGCCCCGCGACTAGCACAGATACGCAGTATTTT
CASSPATSTDTQYF
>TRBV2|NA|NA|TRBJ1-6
TGTGCCAGCAGTGAGGCGGATCCCTCCTATAATTCACCCCTCCACTTT
CASSEADPSYNSPLHF
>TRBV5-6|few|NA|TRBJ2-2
TGTGCCAGCAGTCTAGGACATCGCACCGGGGAGCTGTTTTTT
CASSLGHRTGELFF
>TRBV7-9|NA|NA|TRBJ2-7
TGTGCCAGCAGCTTAGACGTCGGGGTCGAGCAGTACTTC
CASSLDVGVEQYF
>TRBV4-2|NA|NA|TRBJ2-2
TGTGCCAGCAGCCAAGAACCCGGCCGGATGAACACCGGGGAGCTGTTTTTT
CASSQEPGRMNTGELFF
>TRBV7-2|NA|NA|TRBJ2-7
TGTGCCAGCAGCTTATCGGTCCGCTACGAGCAGTACTTC
CASSLSVRYEQYF
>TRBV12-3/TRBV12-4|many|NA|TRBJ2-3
TGTGCCACCCGAACGTGGACTCGACAGGCTACGCAGTATTTT
CATRTWTRQATQYF